Shown below are 25 T cell receptor beta chains from a single sample sequenced in a study of identical twins. TCRdb reprocessed the 5' RACE reads with MiXCR, giving one entry per CDR3 protein. The sample records some 760,000 distinct CDR3 sequences, around a sixth being singletons. Separately, the same data were catalogued under a study of T cells expressing NK-cell markers.

The specimen was PBMCs. The receptors were gathered from a woman between 18 and 30 years old in good health.

CDR3 in amino acids: CASEGTVVTGELFF. CDR3 sequence (DNA): TGTGCCAGCGAGGGGACAGTGGTCACCGGGGAGCTGTTTTTT. This chain joins TRBV6-2 or TRBV6-3 and TRBJ2-2; 7 positions agree with TRBD1. This CDR3 comprises 14 residues. CDR1 and CDR2 from the germline V gene are MNHEY and SVGEGT. The junction had 7 bases not matched to a gene; V was cut back by 8 bases and J by 4 bases.

J is TRBJ2-7 and V is TRBV25-1, with 7 bases matching TRBD1. CDR1 is MGHDK, CDR2 SYGVNS, per germline. This CDR3 contains 13 residues. The V and J ends lost 8 bases and 2 bases, in that order; junction bases with no gene match: 6. The CDR3 bases are TGTGCCAGCGCCCCGCAGGGGGCCTACGAGCAGTACTTC. It codes for CASAPQGAYEQYF.

This clonotype has more than one count but fewer than ten. The V call is TRBV25-1, the J call TRBJ2-3; perhaps TRBD2 as D (6 bases). The germline CDR1 and CDR2 sequences are MGHDK and SYGVNS. Trimming pared 3 bases from V and 7 bases from J, leaving 29 bases between. This CDR3 comprises 19 residues. CDR3 in amino acids: CASSDHLPGTSQVRNTQYF. DNA for the CDR3: TGTGCCAGCAGTGACCACCTTCCCGGGACTTCCCAAGTAAGGAATACGCAGTATTTT. The full variable domain, completed using reference TRBV25-1 and TRBJ2-3, is EADIYQTPRYLVIGTGKKITLECSQTMGHDKMYWYQQDPGMELHLIHYSYGVNSTEKGDLSSESTVSRIRTEHFPLTLESARPSHTSQYLCASSDHLPGTSQVRNTQYFGPGTRLTVL.

The table lists this clonotype with a few counts. The chain joins TRBV6-5 to TRBJ1-5; unclear D gene. CDR3 length: 15 residues. Germline V gene sequence: CDR1 MNHEY, CDR2 SVGAGI. Between the trimmed V and J ends, which lost 0 bases and 4 bases, there was a span of 10 bases. The CDR3 bases are TGTGCCAGCAGTTACTCGATATCGGGGAATCAGCCCCAGCATTTT. Translation: CASSYSISGNQPQHF.

In this sample, this clonotype turned up many times. The rearrangement uses TRBV21-1 and TRBJ2-7; the table's TRBD2 call for D was not verified on the DNA. TRBV21-1 is shown as a pseudogene. The CDR3 is made up of 14 amino acids. CDR3 protein: CASSKALKGNEQYF. CDR3 DNA sequence: TGTGCCAGCAGCAAAGCGCTTAAGGGCAACGAGCAGTACTTC.

This clonotype was seen a few times. The rearrangement joins TRBV5-6 to TRBJ2-7, with D possibly matching TRBD2 (5 bases). The CDR3 runs 12 residues. The V gene's germline CDR1 is SGHDT and CDR2 YYEEEE. The V and J ends lost 5 bases and 6 bases respectively, with 12 bases between them. This CDR3 reads CASRTGSLEQYF. The CDR3 DNA follows: TGTGCCAGCAGAACTGGGAGCCTCGAGCAGTACTTC.

CDR3 coding DNA: TGTGCCAGCAGTCTCTATCGGGGCCACTACGAGCAGTACTTC. Amino acid sequence: CASSLYRGHYEQYF. The rearrangement joins TRBV12-3 or TRBV12-4 to TRBJ2-7, with D perhaps TRBD1 or TRBD2 (5 bases each). This CDR3 is 14 amino acids long. V was cut by 5 bases and J by 3 bases, with 14 bases left in between.

This sequence joins TRBV7-9 and TRBJ2-1; 10 bases map to TRBD1. This CDR3 contains 16 residues. Germline V gene lookup returns CDR1 SEHNR and CDR2 FQNEAQ (reference sequence). J gave up 7 bases and V 7 bases, and 13 bases lay outside the gene matches. The CDR3 DNA sequence: TGTGCCAGCAACCCCTCGGGACAGGGGTTGTCAAATGAGCAGTTCTTC. Translated: CASNPSGQGLSNEQFF.

This rearrangement joins TRBV20-1 to TRBJ2-3; the match to TRBD2 covers 14 bases. The CDR3 contains 15 residues. Germline V lookup: CDR1 DFQATT, CDR2 SNEGSKA (reference sequence). V dropped 4 bases and J dropped 4; count of bases not matched to a gene: 4. CDR3 protein: CSATRTSGRSDTQYF. In DNA form, the CDR3 reads TGCAGTGCTACCCGGACTAGCGGGAGGTCAGATACGCAGTATTTT.

The gene calls are TRBV7-9 and TRBJ2-3; D remains unclear. Germline V lookup: CDR1 SEHNR, CDR2 FQNEAQ (reference sequence). This CDR3 is 16 amino acids long. V was clipped by 1 base and J by 2 bases, with 13 bases between them. The CDR3 bases are TGTGCCAGCAGCTTAGGAAGAGGCCAGTTCACAGATACGCAGTATTTT. Protein product: CASSLGRGQFTDTQYF.

The chain has TRBV11-2 and TRBJ2-1; tentatively, D is TRBD1 (6 bases). The germline gives CDR1 SGHAT, CDR2 FQNNGV. Trimming removed 1 base from V and 5 bases from J, with 15 bases in between. The CDR3 has 16 residues. This CDR3 is CASSLGDTNWHNEQFF. CDR3 bases: TGTGCCAGCAGCTTAGGGGACACCAATTGGCACAATGAGCAGTTCTTC.

This clonotype was recorded at least ten times. The genes are TRBV9 and TRBJ2-7, with TRBD2 matching 12 bases. The CDR3 covers 15 residues. The trim removed 2 bases at V and 1 base at J, leaving 1 base unmatched. CDR1 and CDR2 from the germline V gene are SGDLS and YYNGEE. The CDR3 DNA is TGTGCCAGCAGCGTGGGACTAGCGGGTTCCTACGAGCAGTACTTC. This translates into CASSVGLAGSYEQYF.

DNA for the CDR3: TGTGCCAGCACTGTCGGGGGGCCCTACGAGCAGTACTTC. Amino acids: CASTVGGPYEQYF. The rearrangement joins TRBV12-3 or TRBV12-4 to TRBJ2-7; a weak D match, TRBD2 (7 bases). CDR3 length equals 13 residues. V lost 7 bases and J lost 2, with 12 bases in between.

The rearrangement uses TRBV20-1 and TRBJ2-1; weak D call: TRBD1 (5 bases). Germline CDR1 reads DFQATT; CDR2 reads SNEGSKA (reference sequence). Deletions cut 4 bases from V and 7 bases from J, with 17 bases between. The CDR3 has 14 amino acids. CDR3: CSAKGAPSRNEQFF. CDR3 DNA sequence: TGCAGTGCTAAAGGGGCCCCGTCCCGGAATGAGCAGTTCTTC.

This sequence joins TRBV29-1 and TRBJ2-7; D may be TRBD1 or TRBD2 (5 bases each). Trimming pared 3 bases from V and 6 bases from J, leaving 9 bases between. Per the germline V gene, CDR1 is SQVTM and CDR2 is ANQGSEA. The CDR3 contains 11 residues. This CDR3 is CSVDEGREQYF. DNA of the CDR3: TGCAGCGTTGATGAGGGGCGCGAGCAGTACTTC.

The rearrangement joins TRBV11-2 to TRBJ1-5, with D possibly TRBD1 on 6 matching bases. From germline, CDR1 is SGHAT and CDR2 FQNNGV. The V end lost 2 bases, the J end lost 6 bases, and 11 bases lay between the germline ends. The CDR3 loop spans 14 amino acids. In DNA, the CDR3 is TGTGCCAGCAGCTTACCCGGGGGCGGTCAGCCCCAGCATTTT. It specifies CASSLPGGGQPQHF.

This clonotype showed up just a few times. The chain combines TRBV20-1 with TRBJ2-1; 7 nucleotides match TRBD2. Unmatched junction bases numbered 12, after V lost 2 bases and J lost 8 bases. The CDR3 is 15 amino acids. Germline V gives CDR1 DFQATT, CDR2 SNEGSKA (reference sequence). This chain's CDR3 is CSARPALSGIYEQFF. The CDR3 DNA is TGCAGTGCTAGACCCGCTTTGAGCGGGATCTATGAGCAGTTCTTC.

This clonotype has just a few counts. This chain connects TRBV7-9 to TRBJ2-3; 8 positions agree with TRBD2. Trimming cost V 2 bases and J 2 bases; bases outside gene matches: 6. CDR1 is SEHNR and CDR2 is FQNEAQ in the germline V gene (reference sequence). This CDR3 spans 16 amino acids. CDR3 bases: TGTGCCAGCAGCTTAAAACTAGCGGTCTTCACAGATACGCAGTATTTT. Its protein product is CASSLKLAVFTDTQYF.

This clonotype was recorded a few times. This sequence joins TRBV5-6 and TRBJ1-5; D may be TRBD1 (5 bases). The V gene's germline CDR1 is SGHDT and CDR2 YYEEEE. CDR3 length: 12 amino acids. The ends were cut back, 1 base at V and 13 bases at J, with 12 bases in the middle. As DNA, the CDR3 is TGTGCCAGCAGCTTGAGGCAGGGCCGTCAGCATTTT. It is translated as CASSLRQGRQHF. The variable domain in full, with the rest retrieved from reference TRBV5-6 and TRBJ1-5, is DAGVTQSPTHLIKTRGQQVTLRCSPKSGHDTVSWYQQALGQGPQFIFQYYEEEERQRGNFPDRFSGHQFPNYSSELNVNALLLGDSALYLCASSLRQGRQHFGDGTRLSIL.

The table lists this clonotype with a few counts. The V gene is TRBV5-5, the J gene TRBJ1-1, with D tentatively TRBD1 (5 bases). Germline V gene lookup returns CDR1 SGHKS and CDR2 YYEKEE (reference sequence). There are 14 residues in the CDR3. Trimming removed 3 bases at V and 1 base at J, with 10 bases between. The CDR3 DNA sequence: TGTGCCAGCAGCTGGGGCCCGGCGAACACTGAAGCTTTCTTT. Encoded protein: CASSWGPANTEAFF.

This clonotype was observed a few times. The gene calls are TRBV7-2 and TRBJ1-2; maybe TRBD1 (5 bases). The CDR3 length is 15 residues. The germline V gene encodes CDR1 SGHTA and CDR2 FQGNSA. The V end lost 1 base, the J end lost 5 bases, and 14 bases lay between the germline ends. Here the CDR3 reads CASSLEVRAGYGYTF. The CDR3 DNA reads as TGTGCCAGCAGCTTAGAGGTCAGGGCGGGTTATGGCTACACCTTC.

This clonotype was observed a handful of times. J is TRBJ2-1 and V is TRBV6-5, with 7 bases aligning to TRBD2. From germline, CDR1 is MNHEY and CDR2 SVGAGI. The J segment lost 5 bases and the V segment lost 0 bases, leaving 16 bases of the junction unmatched. The CDR3 covers 19 residues. CDR3 in DNA: TGTGCCAGCAGTTACTCTGGACTAGTTAGGGTTTCTTCCCACAATGAGCAGTTCTTC. Amino acid sequence: CASSYSGLVRVSSHNEQFF.

CDR3 nucleotide sequence: TGTGCCAGTATTCAAGCGGGGGGGGCGAACACCGGGGAGCTGTTTTTT. Translated: CASIQAGGANTGELFF. The chain combines TRBV19 with TRBJ2-2; TRBD2 aligns across 10 bases. The CDR3 totals 16 residues. Germline CDR1 reads LNHDA; CDR2 reads SQIVND (reference sequence). Trimming cost V 7 bases and J 0 bases; bases outside gene matches: 5.

V usage is TRBV4-1 and J usage is TRBJ1-1; a weak D match, TRBD1 (5 bases). The CDR3 consists of 16 residues. Trimming cost V 1 base and J 1 base, with 13 bases left between them. CDR1 is MGHRA, CDR2 YSYEKL, per germline. Written as DNA, the CDR3 is TGCGCCAGCAGCCAAGGGTGGGGCAGTCAGAACACTGAAGCTTTCTTT. This translates into CASSQGWGSQNTEAFF.

This clonotype was detected only a few times. The V gene is TRBV6-6, the J gene TRBJ2-7, with D perhaps assigned TRBD1 or TRBD2 (5 bases each). CDR3 length equals 12 residues. V was cut by 6 bases and J by 6 bases, with 12 bases left in between. Germline V CDR1 and CDR2: MNHNY, SVGAGI (reference sequence). The CDR3 DNA reads TGTGCCAGCAGCCTCCCCGGGGCCGAGCAGTACTTC. It yields the protein CASSLPGAEQYF.